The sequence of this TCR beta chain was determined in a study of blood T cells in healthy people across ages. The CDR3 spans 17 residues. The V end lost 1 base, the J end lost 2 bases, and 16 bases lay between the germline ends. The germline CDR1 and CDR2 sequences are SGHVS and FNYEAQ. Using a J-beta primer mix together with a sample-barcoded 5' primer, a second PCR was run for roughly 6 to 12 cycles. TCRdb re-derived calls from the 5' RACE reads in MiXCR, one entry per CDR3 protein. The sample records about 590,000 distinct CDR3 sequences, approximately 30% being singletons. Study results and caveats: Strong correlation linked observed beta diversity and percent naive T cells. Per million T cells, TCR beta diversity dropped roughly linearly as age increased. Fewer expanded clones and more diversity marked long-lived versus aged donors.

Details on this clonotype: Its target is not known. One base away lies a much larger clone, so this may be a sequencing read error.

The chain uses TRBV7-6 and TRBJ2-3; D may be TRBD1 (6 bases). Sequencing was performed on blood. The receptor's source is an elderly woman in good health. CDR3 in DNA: TGTGCCAGCAGCTTAGGGGCTAGCAGGGGCATCACAGATACGCAGTATTTT. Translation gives CASSLGASRGITDTQYF.